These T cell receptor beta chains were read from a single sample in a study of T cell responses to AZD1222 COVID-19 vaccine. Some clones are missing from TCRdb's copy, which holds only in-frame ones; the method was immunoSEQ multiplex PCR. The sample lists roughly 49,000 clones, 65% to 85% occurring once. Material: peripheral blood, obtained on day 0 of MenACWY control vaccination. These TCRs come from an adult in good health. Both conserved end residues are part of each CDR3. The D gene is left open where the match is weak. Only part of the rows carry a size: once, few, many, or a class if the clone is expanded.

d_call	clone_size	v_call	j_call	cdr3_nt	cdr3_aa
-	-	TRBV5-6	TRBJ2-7	TGTGCCAGCAGCGAAATCAGAGGACAGAGCTCCTACGAGCAGTACTTC	CASSEIRGQSSYEQYF
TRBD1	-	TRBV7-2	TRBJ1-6	TGTGCCAGCAGCTTAAGGGGGCAAGGGACACCCCTCCACTTT	CASSLRGQGTPLHF
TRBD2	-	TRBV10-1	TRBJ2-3	TGCGCCAGCAGTGTTAGCGGGGCTAGCACAGATACGCAGTATTTT	CASSVSGASTDTQYF
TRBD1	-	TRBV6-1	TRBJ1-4	TGTGCCAGCAGTGAGGCTCAGGGGGGGCTTGAAAAACTGTTTTTT	CASSEAQGGLEKLFF
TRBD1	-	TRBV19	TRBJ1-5	TGTGCCAGTAGTATAGAAGGACAGGATCAGCCCCAGCATTTT	CASSIEGQDQPQHF
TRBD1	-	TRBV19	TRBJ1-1	TGTGCCAGCACGCGGGCCTTGACAGGGAGCACTGAAGCTTTCTTT	CASTRALTGSTEAFF
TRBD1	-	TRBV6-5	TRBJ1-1	TGTGCCAGCAGTCCAGGACAGGGGTTTGAAGCTTTCTTT	CASSPGQGFEAFF
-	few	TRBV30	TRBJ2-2	TGTGCCTTTGGCGACGGGCCTGCTTACACCGGGGAGCTGTTTTTT	CAFGDGPAYTGELFF
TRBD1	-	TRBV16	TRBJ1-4	TGTGCCAGCAGCCAGTCCGGGACAGGGTTTGAAAAACTGTTTTTT	CASSQSGTGFEKLFF
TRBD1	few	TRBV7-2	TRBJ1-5	TGTGCCAGCAGGCCCGGGACAGGGGTTTTAAGCAATCAGCCCCAGCATTTT	CASRPGTGVLSNQPQHF
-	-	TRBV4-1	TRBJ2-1	TGCGCCAGCAGCCAAGATATGGGTCCGAACAGGGAGCAGTTCTTC	CASSQDMGPNREQFF
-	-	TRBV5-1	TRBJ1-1	TGCGCCAGCAGCTGGGGGGGAGTCGGCACTGAAGCTTTCTTT	CASSWGGVGTEAFF
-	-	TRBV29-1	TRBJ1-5	TGCAGCGTTGCGTGGGGGGCTAGCAATCAGCCCCAGCATTTT	CSVAWGASNQPQHF
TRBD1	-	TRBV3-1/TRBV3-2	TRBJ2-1	TGTGCCAGCAGCCACGGACAGGGGCTCAATGAGCAGTTCTTC	CASSHGQGLNEQFF
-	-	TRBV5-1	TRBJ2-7	TGCGCCAGCAGCTTGGCTAAGGACCGGTCGAGCTCCTACGAGCAGTACTTC	CASSLAKDRSSSYEQYF
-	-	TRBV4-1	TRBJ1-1	TGCGCCAGCAGCCAAGATCGTAAGGCGAACACTGAAGCTTTCTTT	CASSQDRKANTEAFF
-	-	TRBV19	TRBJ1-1	TGTGCCAGTAGTCCGCGGGACATACGAACGAGTGAAGCTTTCTTT	CASSPRDIRTSEAFF
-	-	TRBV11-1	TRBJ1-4	TGTGCCAGCAGCCGGGATTCGGACCGGGGGGAAGAAAAACTGTTTTTT	CASSRDSDRGEEKLFF
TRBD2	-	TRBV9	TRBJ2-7	TGTGCCAGCAGCGCAGGGACTAGCGGTGGAGTGGGAGAGCAGTACTTC	CASSAGTSGGVGEQYF
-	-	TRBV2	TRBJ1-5	TGTGCCAGCAGTGAATTAGTCCTGCAGGCCCCGAAGCCCCAGCATTTT	CASSELVLQAPKPQHF
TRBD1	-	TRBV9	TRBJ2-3	TGTGCCAGCAGCCCCAGGACAGGGGGAAGCCCTGGGGATACGCAGTATTTT	CASSPRTGGSPGDTQYF
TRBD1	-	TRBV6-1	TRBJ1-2	TGTGCCAGCAGTGAACGGGAACAGGGGTACCTGGCCTATGGCTACACCTTC	CASSEREQGYLAYGYTF
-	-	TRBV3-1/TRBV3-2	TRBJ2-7	TGTGCCAGCAGCCAAGATAACGGAGACGAGCAGTACTTC	CASSQDNGDEQYF
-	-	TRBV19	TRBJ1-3	TGTGCCAGTAGTGCGACAGGCAACTCTGGAAACACCATATATTTT	CASSATGNSGNTIYF
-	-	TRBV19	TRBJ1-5	TGTGCCAGTAGTATCTCTCCTTCCAGGGTAAATCAGCCCCAGCATTTT	CASSISPSRVNQPQHF
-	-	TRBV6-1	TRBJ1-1	TGTGCCAGCAGTGAATGGGGGACTGAAGCTTTCTTT	CASSEWGTEAFF
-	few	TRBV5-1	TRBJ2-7	TGCGCCAGCTCCAAATGGGTCGGCGGAGCCAGAGCCTACGAGCAGTACTTC	CASSKWVGGARAYEQYF
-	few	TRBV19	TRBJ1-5	TGTGCCAGTAGTATACCACAGCCGTATAGCAATCAGCCCCAGCATTTT	CASSIPQPYSNQPQHF
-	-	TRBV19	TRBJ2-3	TGTGCCAGTAGCATCATCGGTTCTCGGCCGTCGAGCACAGATACGCAGTATTTT	CASSIIGSRPSSTDTQYF
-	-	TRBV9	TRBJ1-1	TGTGCCAGCAGCACCAGCATGAACACTGAAGCTTTCTTT	CASSTSMNTEAFF
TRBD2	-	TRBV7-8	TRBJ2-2	TGTGCCAGCAGCCCCGGGACGGGAGGATCGATCGGGGAGCTGTTTTTT	CASSPGTGGSIGELFF
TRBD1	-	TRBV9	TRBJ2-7	TGTGCCAGCAGCGTAGAGGGGACAGGGACATCCTACGAGCAGTACTTC	CASSVEGTGTSYEQYF
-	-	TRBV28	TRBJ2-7	TGTGCCAGCAGTTTATCCCGTCTAGGGGAGGAGAACTACGAGCAGTACTTC	CASSLSRLGEENYEQYF
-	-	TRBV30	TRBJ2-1	TGTGCCTGGAGTGTTGGTGCCTACAATGAGCAGTTCTTC	CAWSVGAYNEQFF
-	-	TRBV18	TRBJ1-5	TGTGCCAGCTCCCCCCTCCCGAGCAATCAGCCCCAGCATTTT	CASSPLPSNQPQHF
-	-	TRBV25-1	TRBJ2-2	TGTGCCAGCACCAAGGAGGGCGGGGAGCTGTTTTTT	CASTKEGGELFF
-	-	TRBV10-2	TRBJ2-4	TGCGCCAGCCGTGGGAACAGCCGAGGTTCGAGCATTCAGTACTTC	CASRGNSRGSSIQYF
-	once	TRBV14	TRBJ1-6	TGTGCCAGCAGCCAAGGTCAACGAGTTTCACCCCTCCACTTT	CASSQGQRVSPLHF
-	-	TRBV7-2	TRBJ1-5	TGTGCCAGCAGCTTAGCATTCGGGGGATCTAACAATCAGCCCCAGCATTTT	CASSLAFGGSNNQPQHF
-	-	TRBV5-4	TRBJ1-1	TGTGCCAGCAGCCGTGGGGGCAAAGGAACTGAAGCTTTCTTT	CASSRGGKGTEAFF
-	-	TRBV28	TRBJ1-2	TGTGCCAGCAGTCCAACCTATGGCTACACCTTC	CASSPTYGYTF
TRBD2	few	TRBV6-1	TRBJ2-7	TGTGCCAGCAGTGAAGACGGTAGCGGGGCCTACGAGCAGTACTTC	CASSEDGSGAYEQYF
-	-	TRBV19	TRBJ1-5	TGTGCCAGTAGTATTGGCAGGGATAGCAATCAGCCCCAGCATTTT	CASSIGRDSNQPQHF
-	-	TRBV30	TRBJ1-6	TGTGCCTGGAGTGTGGGGGCCGCTCGTAATTCACCCCTCCACTTT	CAWSVGAARNSPLHF